This T cell receptor beta chain is from a study of T cell responses to AZD1222 COVID-19 vaccine. At the level of the study: Second-dose schedules of about 4 or about 12 weeks were combined. General study findings and limits: Among spike-specific TCRs, nearly half reportedly target unmutated variant regions. At study baseline, merely six AZD1222 recipients were seropositive.

The table came from immunoSEQ multiplex PCR; TCRdb's copy has only in-frame clones and leaves some out. The sample has some 140,000 clones; 90% are singletons. With regard to this clone: What it recognizes is unknown.

Germline CDR1 SGHKS, CDR2 YYEKEE (reference sequence). V was shortened by 1 base and J by 1 base, with 5 bases between the two germline ends. The CDR3 has 13 amino acids. Sequenced here: peripheral blood, sampled on day 0 of AZD1222 vaccination. The chain recombines TRBV5-5 with TRBJ1-1; D not resolved. The receptor was derived from an adult in good health. CDR3 sequence: CASSLRANTEAFF. The CDR3, as DNA: TGTGCCAGCAGCTTGAGGGCGAACACTGAAGCTTTCTTT.